This TCR beta chain was retrieved from a study of memory CD4+ T cells and cytomegalovirus serostatus. Single viable CD3+CD4+CD8-CD45RO+ cells were sorted as the memory CD4+ T cells. After thawing, CD4+ T cells were positively selected. This CDR3 comprises 14 residues. The germline V gene encodes CDR1 GTSNPN and CDR2 SVGIG (reference sequence). Trimming took off 4 bases at V and 8 bases at J, with 17 bases between the two ends. This table comes from immunoSEQ multiplex PCR, and its TCRdb copy is limited to in-frame clones, with some not included. Of about 75,000 clones in the sample, about 73% were seen once. About this clone itself: What it binds is unknown.

Findings and caveats of the study: About two fifths of the roughly 150 known CMV-associated TCRbeta sequences appeared in CD4+ memory.

This chain links TRBV30 with TRBJ2-2, with D perhaps being TRBD1 or TRBD2 (6 bases each). This sequence was found in an adult in good health and CMV-seropositive. The sample comprised memory CD4+ T cells from blood. The CDR3 region is CAWTRRGVGGELFF. The CDR3 DNA is TGTGCCTGGACTCGAAGGGGGGTCGGTGGGGAGCTGTTTTTT.